These T cell receptor beta chains were read from a single sample in a study of CD8+ T cells in alopecia areata. Measured with immunoSEQ multiplex PCR; TCRdb has only the in-frame clones, and not every one. This table has under 250,000 clones, roughly 57% appearing once. Material: CD4+ T cells sorted from blood, obtained at week 0. These receptors originate from a human donor with alopecia areata. The CDR3 runs from the conserved cysteine through the conserved F or W. A clone size is listed for some rows: how often the clone was seen (once, few, many), or a class if it is expanded.

j_gene: TRBJ2-3; abundance: NA; v_gene: TRBV7-2; CDR3aa: CASSLGGGADTQYF
j_gene: TRBJ1-6; abundance: NA; v_gene: TRBV2; CDR3aa: CASGLGTAPLHF
j_gene: TRBJ2-7; abundance: NA; v_gene: TRBV11-2; CDR3aa: CASSLTLHPSDEQYF
j_gene: TRBJ2-7; abundance: NA; v_gene: TRBV5-1; CDR3aa: CASSSEGVSSYEQYF
j_gene: TRBJ2-7; abundance: NA; v_gene: TRBV30; CDR3aa: CAWSGTGTYEQYF
j_gene: TRBJ1-2; abundance: NA; v_gene: TRBV5-1; CDR3aa: CASSSTQGSYYGYTF
j_gene: TRBJ1-3; abundance: NA; v_gene: TRBV7-9; CDR3aa: CASSPMSGSLGNTIYF
j_gene: TRBJ2-1; abundance: few; v_gene: TRBV7-9; CDR3aa: CASSSGALYNEQFF
j_gene: TRBJ2-7; abundance: NA; v_gene: TRBV7-2; CDR3aa: CASSLGLAGVSEQYF
j_gene: TRBJ2-7; abundance: NA; v_gene: TRBV5-1; CDR3aa: CASSFGQGGNEQYF
j_gene: TRBJ2-7; abundance: few; v_gene: TRBV7-2; CDR3aa: CASSRDPGAYEQYF
j_gene: TRBJ2-7; abundance: NA; v_gene: TRBV6-1; CDR3aa: CASSRQGNGYEQYF
j_gene: TRBJ1-1; abundance: NA; v_gene: TRBV27; CDR3aa: CASSLQGSPEAFF
j_gene: TRBJ1-4; abundance: NA; v_gene: TRBV5-1; CDR3aa: CASSPGTANEKLFF
j_gene: TRBJ1-2; abundance: NA; v_gene: TRBV29-1; CDR3aa: CSVEQGYGYTF
j_gene: TRBJ2-3; abundance: few; v_gene: TRBV29-1; CDR3aa: CSVDYGTKNTDTQYF
j_gene: TRBJ2-7; abundance: once; v_gene: TRBV5-1; CDR3aa: CASSSRTPGSYEQYF
j_gene: TRBJ2-2; abundance: NA; v_gene: TRBV6-4; CDR3aa: CASSANGLAGANTGELFF
j_gene: TRBJ2-7; abundance: NA; v_gene: TRBV30; CDR3aa: CAWRPVGVREQYF
j_gene: TRBJ2-3; abundance: NA; v_gene: TRBV9; CDR3aa: CASSAGGGRADTQYF
j_gene: TRBJ1-5; abundance: few; v_gene: TRBV7-9; CDR3aa: CASSLGGSGRDSNQPQHF
j_gene: TRBJ1-2; abundance: few; v_gene: TRBV29-1; CDR3aa: CSVLDYGYTF